Listed here are 13 T cell receptor beta chains from one sample, sequenced in a study of OX40 agonist ivuxolimab in advanced cancers. Clones were sequenced by immunoSEQ multiplex PCR, and TCRdb holds only the in-frame ones, with some missing. The sample has about 51,000 clones; roughly 80% are singletons. The sequencing here drew on CD4+ or CD8+ T cells sorted from blood, taken in a trial of the OX40 agonist ivuxolimab. These receptor sequences come from an adult with an advanced solid tumor such as melanoma, head and neck, liver or kidney cancer.

The chain joins TRBV27 to TRBJ2-1; D is perhaps TRBD2 (5 bases). The CDR3 spans 16 residues. V lost 1 base, J lost 1 base, and 11 bases lay in between. Per the germline V gene, CDR1 is MNHEY and CDR2 is SMNVEV (reference sequence). CDR3 sequence reads: CASSLLWEWSYNEQFF. As DNA, the CDR3 is TGTGCCAGCAGTTTATTGTGGGAGTGGTCCTACAATGAGCAGTTCTTC.

The rearrangement uses TRBV4-1 and TRBJ2-1; 11 bases map to TRBD2. The CDR3 extends over 16 amino acids. With V trimmed by 6 bases and J by 7 bases, 11 bases remained unmatched. Germline V gene lookup returns CDR1 MGHRA and CDR2 YSYEKL. The CDR3 reads CASRPKVAGGLNEQFF. The CDR3 nucleotides read TGCGCCAGCAGACCCAAGGTAGCGGGAGGGCTTAATGAGCAGTTCTTC.

This chain links TRBV5-1 with TRBJ2-5, with 11 bases identical to TRBD2. The CDR3 spans 14 residues. V gave up 4 bases and J gave up 5 bases; unmatched junction bases: 4. Germline values: CDR1 SGHRS, CDR2 YFSETQ. The CDR3 bases are TGCGCCAGCAGCACCCGACTAGCGGGGGAGACCCAGTACTTC. This codes for CASSTRLAGETQYF.

This chain's CDR3 is CASSQERGAGETSPLHF. The CDR3, as DNA: TGTGCCAGCAGCCAAGAGAGGGGAGCAGGGGAGACTTCACCCCTCCACTTT. The chain recombines TRBV4-2 with TRBJ1-6; TRBD1 might be the D (6 bases). V was shortened by 0 bases and J by 9 bases, with 18 bases between the two germline ends. The germline gives CDR1 LGHNA, CDR2 YNFKEQ. The CDR3 totals 17 residues.

The CDR3 DNA reads as TGTGCCAGCAACGCGGGTAGGGACAGCTCCTACGAGCAGTACTTC. Protein product: CASNAGRDSSYEQYF. This chain links TRBV6-4 with TRBJ2-7; 7 bases are a match to TRBD1. CDR1 and CDR2 from the germline V gene are MRHNA and SNTAGT. J gave up 0 bases and V 7 bases, and 9 bases lay outside the gene matches. This CDR3 contains 15 residues.

The rearrangement links TRBV6-5 to TRBJ2-7; D remains unclear. The CDR3 spans 11 residues. From germline, CDR1 is MNHEY and CDR2 SVGAGI. Trimming cost V 7 bases and J 7 bases, with 11 bases left between them. Here the CDR3 DNA reads TGTGCCAGCACTAAAGGCTGGGAGCAGTACTTC. Amino acid sequence: CASTKGWEQYF.

The rearrangement links TRBV28 to TRBJ2-5; 9 bases align to TRBD1. This CDR3 region has 15 residues. Losses at the gene ends were 5 bases for V and 2 bases for J; bases not matched to a gene: 6. Germline V CDR1 and CDR2: MDHEN, SYDVKM. CDR3 nucleotides: TGTGCCAGCAGTCTCGGGACAGGGTCACAAGAGACCCAGTACTTC. Amino acids: CASSLGTGSQETQYF.

The gene calls are TRBV18 and TRBJ1-3; TRBD1 is a possible D gene (5 bases). Germline lookup yields CDR1 KGHSH and CDR2 LQKENI. The CDR3 extends over 13 amino acids. The V end lost 3 bases, the J end lost 7 bases, and 10 bases lay between the germline ends. CDR3 sequence (DNA): TGTGCCAGCTCACCCGGACAAGGGAACACCATATATTTT. As protein: CASSPGQGNTIYF.

The chain is built from TRBV5-1 and TRBJ2-5; 9 bases fit TRBD1. Germline V gene sequence: CDR1 SGHRS, CDR2 YFSETQ. This CDR3 is built from 15 residues. V lost 4 bases to trimming and J lost 2 bases; unmatched junction nucleotides: 6. The CDR3 is CASSRGQGGQETQYF. Written as DNA, the CDR3 is TGCGCCAGCAGCCGGGGACAGGGTGGGCAAGAGACCCAGTACTTC.

The chain links TRBV5-1 to TRBJ1-4; TRBD1 might be the D (5 bases). The CDR3 has 13 amino acids. Trimming removed 7 bases from V and 5 bases from J, with 12 bases in between. Germline CDR1 SGHRS, CDR2 YFSETQ. In DNA, the CDR3 is TGCGCCAGCGCCCAGCAGGGCAATGAAAAACTGTTTTTT. This gives the protein CASAQQGNEKLFF.

The gene calls are TRBV15 and TRBJ1-3, with 7 bases aligning to TRBD1. Germline loops: CDR1 LNHNV, CDR2 YYDKDF (reference sequence). V lost 2 bases to trimming and J lost 2 bases; unmatched junction nucleotides: 0. The CDR3 consists of 14 residues. DNA of the CDR3: TGTGCCACCAGCAGAACAGGGGCTGGAAACACCATATATTTT. Translating it yields CATSRTGAGNTIYF.

V is TRBV7-9 and J is TRBJ1-2; 7 bases match TRBD1. Germline V lookup: CDR1 SEHNR, CDR2 FQNEAQ (reference sequence). This CDR3 has 14 amino acids. V was pared by 0 bases and J by 6 bases, with 4 bases of the junction left unmatched. CDR3 in DNA: TGTGCCAGCAGCTTAGCTACAGGGGTAAATGGCTACACCTTC. Translating it yields CASSLATGVNGYTF. Looking up the rest from reference TRBV7-9 and TRBJ1-2 gives the full variable domain: DTGVSQNPRHKITKRGQNVTFRCDPISEHNRLYWYRQTLGQGPEFLTYFQNEAQLEKSRLLSDRFSAERPKGSFSTLEIQRTEQGDSAMYLCASSLATGVNGYTFGSGTRLTVV.

J is TRBJ1-1 and V is TRBV5-8; no definite D call. This CDR3 comprises 13 residues. V was cut by 5 bases and J by 4 bases, with 12 bases left in between. Germline CDR1 reads SGHTS; CDR2 reads YDEGEE. CDR3 nucleotides: TGTGCCAGCAGTCTCGGCAGAGGCACTGAAGCTTTCTTT. It is translated as CASSLGRGTEAFF.